Detailed here is one T cell receptor (beta chain). Its antigen is not identified. The time point denotes: newly diagnosed GD, antithyroid drugs for less than 3 months. Preparation of the TCR library used RNA extracted from PBMCs. The CDR3 is made up of 15 amino acids. With V trimmed by 0 bases and J by 4 bases, 7 bases remained unmatched. Germline assignment: CDR1 SGHRS and CDR2 YFSETQ. These data belong to a study of regulatory T cells in long-lasting Graves disease. Overall study: Prior antithyroid drug treatment in newly diagnosed Graves' patients lasted under 3 months. Points from the study as a whole: Sharing of public clonotypes was greater in persistent patients (about 2,700) than in new patients (around 930). Patients with persistent Graves' had lower TCR diversity than newly diagnosed patients. Accuracy may have been reduced by the small sample size.

According to the study, TCR beta libraries were built with iRepertoire HTBI primers and CDR3-region Arm-PCR. MiXCR was run by TCRdb on the multiplex PCR reads, yielding one entry per CDR3 protein. The sample lists around 420,000 distinct CDR3 sequences; roughly a sixth were seen once. This chain links TRBV5-1 with TRBJ2-7; 7 bases fit TRBD2. The TCR sequence derives from a female donor with Graves disease. Sequenced here: peripheral blood mononuclear cells (PBMCs), sampled at new diagnosis, from a patient treated with antithyroid drugs. In nucleotides, the CDR3 is TGCGCCAGCAGCTTGGACGGCGGGAGTAGGTACGAGCAGTACTTC. Protein product: CASSLDGGSRYEQYF.